The 19 T cell receptor beta chains listed next were all sequenced from one sample in a study of T cells in Graves' hyperthyroidism and ophthalmopathy. There were TCR beta CDR3 regions amplified from RNA transcripts. The study used the HTBI primer set for a first-round RT-PCR of the TCR CDR3. TCRdb recomputed calls from the multiplex PCR reads with MiXCR, one row per CDR3 protein. Of around 450,000 distinct CDR3 sequences listed, about a sixth are singletons. The sequenced material came from blood. Every receptor here comes from a woman aged 18 to 35 with Graves' hyperthyroidism.

This clonotype was observed at least ten times. V and J are TRBV29-1 and TRBJ2-2; D call uncertain. This CDR3 has 13 residues. V was shortened by 4 bases and J by 2 bases, with 8 bases between the two germline ends. Germline V gene data show CDR1 as SQVTM and CDR2 as ANQGSEA. The CDR3, as DNA: TGCAGCGTTGCCCTCAGAAACACCGGGGAGCTGTTTTTT. This codes for CSVALRNTGELFF.

In this sample, this clonotype turned up a few times. The V gene is TRBV10-3, the J gene TRBJ1-5, with 7 bases that match TRBD1. J gave up 2 bases and V 3 bases, and 7 bases lay outside the gene matches. Germline CDR1 ENHRY, CDR2 SYGVKD. The CDR3 consists of 16 residues. CDR3 sequence reads: CAISERGGTGNQPQHF. CDR3 coding DNA: TGTGCCATCAGTGAAAGAGGAGGGACAGGCAATCAGCCCCAGCATTTT.

The chain links TRBV18 to TRBJ1-1; D remains ambiguous. Trimming took off 6 bases at V and 3 bases at J, with 14 bases between the two ends. The CDR3 runs 14 residues. The germline V gene encodes CDR1 KGHSH and CDR2 LQKENI. The CDR3 bases are TGTGCCAGCTCCCCGACGGTTGGGGACACTGAAGCTTTCTTT. Its protein is CASSPTVGDTEAFF.

In this sample, this clonotype turned up many times. The chain employs TRBV5-6 and TRBJ2-2; no reliable D call. The V end was cut by 2 bases, the J end by 4 bases, with 6 bases between. This CDR3 region has 13 residues. The germline gives CDR1 SGHDT, CDR2 YYEEEE. DNA of the CDR3: TGTGCCAGCAGCTTACACCTCACCGGGGAGCTGTTTTTT. This encodes CASSLHLTGELFF.

For this clonotype: This may come from a read error, since a much larger clone is one base off. This chain uses TRBV20-1 with TRBJ1-2; D not resolved. The CDR3 sequence is 13 residues long. Germline loops: CDR1 DFQATT, CDR2 SNEGSKA (reference sequence). The CDR3 loop is CGASVGPYYGYTF. CDR3 bases: TGCGGTGCTAGTGTTGGGCCGTACTATGGCTACACCTTC.

This clonotype was detected many times. The chain joins TRBV11-2 to TRBJ1-2; D might be TRBD1 (5 bases). Germline CDR1 and CDR2: SGHAT and FQNNGV. This CDR3 has 16 residues. V was pared by 2 bases and J by 8 bases, with 21 bases between. The chain's CDR3 is CASSLTGTGGISGYTF. CDR3 nucleotide sequence: TGTGCCAGCAGCTTAACCGGGACGGGGGGTATTAGCGGCTACACCTTC.

The sample holds many counts of this clonotype. The chain recombines TRBV6-1 with TRBJ2-7, with D unclear. Trimming pared 2 bases from V and 5 bases from J, leaving 19 bases between. Germline V gene sequence: CDR1 MNHNS, CDR2 SASEGT. The CDR3 extends over 16 amino acids. The CDR3: CASSESAGFWADEQYF. In nucleotides, the CDR3 is TGTGCCAGCAGTGAATCAGCCGGATTCTGGGCCGACGAGCAGTACTTC.

This clonotype was picked up one time. A read error may produce the germline difference seen at one junction end. The rearrangement joins TRBV4-2 to TRBJ1-5; the D is unclear. There are 20 residues in the CDR3. Germline V gives CDR1 LGHNA, CDR2 YNFKEQ. The CDR3 DNA sequence: TGTGGCAGCAGCCAGACTACCGTATACCGGTGGGTCTATAGCAATCAGCCCCAGCATTTT. Amino acid sequence: CGSSQTTVYRWVYSNQPQHF.

This clonotype was counted many times. The J gene is TRBJ1-5, the V gene TRBV2; D not certain. Germline lookup yields CDR1 SNHLY and CDR2 FYNNEI. The CDR3 covers 13 residues. Trimming took 3 bases from V and 4 from J, leaving 7 bases between them. In nucleotides, the CDR3 is TGTGCCAGCAGTGAGTTGGGTAATCAGCCCCAGCATTTT. Encoded protein: CASSELGNQPQHF.

This clonotype has a handful of counts. This chain joins TRBV7-9 and TRBJ2-2; D uncertain. CDR3 size: 13 residues. With 5 bases removed from V and 6 bases from J, the gap between germline ends came to 10 bases. The germline CDR1 and CDR2 sequences are SEHNR and FQNEAQ (reference sequence). CDR3 protein: CASSSDGSGELFF. CDR3 bases: TGTGCCAGCAGCAGCGACGGATCCGGGGAGCTGTTTTTT.

This sequence joins TRBV27 and TRBJ2-3; D remains ambiguous. Trimming took 1 base from V and 1 from J, leaving 9 bases between them. Germline CDR1 and CDR2: MNHEY and SMNVEV (reference sequence). The CDR3 is made up of 15 amino acids. The CDR3 protein is CASSLLASRTDTQYF. CDR3 bases: TGTGCCAGCAGTTTATTAGCCTCACGCACAGATACGCAGTATTTT.

In this sample, this clonotype turned up many times. This rearrangement joins TRBV20-1 to TRBJ2-1, with D maybe TRBD2 (6 bases). CDR3 size: 14 residues. V shed 0 bases and J shed 11 bases, with 17 bases lying between them. CDR1 is DFQATT and CDR2 is SNEGSKA in the germline V gene (reference sequence). CDR3 bases: TGCAGTGCTAGAGATATGGCGGGACCCGAAAAGCAGTTCTTC. Translated: CSARDMAGPEKQFF.

The V and J genes are TRBV6-9 and TRBJ1-2, with D perhaps matching TRBD1 (6 bases). The germline gives CDR1 MNHGY, CDR2 SVAAGI. This CDR3 is built from 15 residues. V gave up 4 bases and J gave up 7 bases, with 19 bases separating them. The CDR3 spells CASSFRDTMTGGYTF. CDR3 bases: TGTGCCAGCAGTTTTCGGGACACAATGACTGGTGGCTACACCTTC.

This clonotype was detected only a few times. The chain employs TRBV7-9 and TRBJ2-1; 10 positions agree with TRBD1. The CDR3 sequence is 15 residues long. The germline CDR1 and CDR2 sequences are SEHNR and FQNEAQ (reference sequence). V trimming: 3 bases; J trimming: 7 bases; junction bases outside the gene matches: 6. Here the CDR3 DNA reads TGTGCCAGCAGCTTCGGGGACAGGGGAGGGAATGAGCAGTTCTTC. It encodes CASSFGDRGGNEQFF. Based on the CDR3 plus reference TRBV7-9 and TRBJ2-1, the full variable domain is DTGVSQNPRHKITKRGQNVTFRCDPISEHNRLYWYRQTLGQGPEFLTYFQNEAQLEKSRLLSDRFSAERPKGSFSTLEIQRTEQGDSAMYLCASSFGDRGGNEQFFGPGTRLTVL.

The V gene is TRBV25-1, the J gene TRBJ2-7, with D possibly TRBD2 on 5 matching bases. In germline, CDR1 is MGHDK, CDR2 SYGVNS. V was shortened by 6 bases and J by 0 bases, with 9 bases between the two germline ends. The CDR3 sequence is 13 residues long. The CDR3 DNA reads as TGTGCCAGCAGAGGGAGTAACTCCTACGAGCAGTACTTC. Its translation is CASRGSNSYEQYF.

This clonotype was observed many times. CDR3 DNA sequence: TGCAGTGCTAGAGAACGGGGAAGTCAGCCCCAGCATTTT. Encoded protein: CSARERGSQPQHF. The V gene is TRBV20-1, the J gene TRBJ1-5; D not resolved. V was clipped by 0 bases and J by 6 bases, with 9 bases between them. The CDR3 contains 13 residues. CDR1 is DFQATT and CDR2 is SNEGSKA in the germline V gene (reference sequence).

This clonotype was observed a few times. The V and J genes are TRBV10-2 and TRBJ2-5; TRBD2 matches 8 bases. CDR1 is WSHSY and CDR2 is SAAADI in the germline V gene. This CDR3 is built from 16 residues. Trimming removed 4 bases from V and 3 bases from J; junction bases left unmatched: 10. CDR3 nucleotides: TGCGCCAGCAGTGGGCGGGGGGCCGGAGGAAAAGAGACCCAGTACTTC. It is translated as CASSGRGAGGKETQYF.

This clonotype showed up many times. V usage is TRBV12-3 or TRBV12-4 and J usage is TRBJ2-7; D may be TRBD2 (5 bases). V lost 3 bases and J lost 3, with 12 bases in between. The CDR3 covers 14 residues. The CDR3 protein is CASSLSGNSYEQYF. CDR3 coding DNA: TGTGCCAGCAGTTTGTCCGGGAATAGCTACGAGCAGTACTTC.

The V gene is TRBV6-2 or TRBV6-3, the J gene TRBJ2-3; 11 nucleotides match TRBD2. V lost 2 bases and J lost 2; bases outside the gene matches: 6. From germline, CDR1 is MNHEY and CDR2 SVGEGT. The CDR3 length is 17 residues. CDR3 DNA sequence: TGTGCCAGCAGTTACCAACTAGCGGGGGCCCACACAGATACGCAGTATTTT. This translates into CASSYQLAGAHTDTQYF.